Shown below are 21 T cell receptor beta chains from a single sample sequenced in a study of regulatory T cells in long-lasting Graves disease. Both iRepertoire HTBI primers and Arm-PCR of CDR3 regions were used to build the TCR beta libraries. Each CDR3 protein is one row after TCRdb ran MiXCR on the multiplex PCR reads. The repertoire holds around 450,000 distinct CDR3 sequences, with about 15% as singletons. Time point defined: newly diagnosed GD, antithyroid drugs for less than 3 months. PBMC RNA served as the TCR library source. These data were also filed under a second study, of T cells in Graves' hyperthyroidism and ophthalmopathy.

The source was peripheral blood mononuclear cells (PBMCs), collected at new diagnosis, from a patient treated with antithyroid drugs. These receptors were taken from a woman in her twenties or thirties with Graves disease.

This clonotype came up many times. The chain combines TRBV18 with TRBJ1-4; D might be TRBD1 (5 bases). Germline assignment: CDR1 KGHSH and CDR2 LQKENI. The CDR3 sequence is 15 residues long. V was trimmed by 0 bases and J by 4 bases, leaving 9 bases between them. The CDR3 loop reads CASSPPGPGNEKLFF. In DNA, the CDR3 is TGTGCCAGCTCACCACCGGGACCGGGTAATGAAAAACTGTTTTTT.

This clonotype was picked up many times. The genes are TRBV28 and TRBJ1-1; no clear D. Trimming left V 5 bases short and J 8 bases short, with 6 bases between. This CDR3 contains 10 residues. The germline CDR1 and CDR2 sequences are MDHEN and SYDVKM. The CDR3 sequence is CASSLREAFF. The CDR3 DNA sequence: TGTGCCAGCAGTCTTCGGGAAGCTTTCTTT.

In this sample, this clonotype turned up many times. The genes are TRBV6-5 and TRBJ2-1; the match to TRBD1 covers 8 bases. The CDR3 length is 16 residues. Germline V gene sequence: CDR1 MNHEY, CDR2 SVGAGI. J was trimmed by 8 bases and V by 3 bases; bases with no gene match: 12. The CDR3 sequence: CASSYGSGQGVDEQFF. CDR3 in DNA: TGTGCCAGCAGTTATGGGTCCGGACAGGGTGTCGATGAGCAGTTCTTC.

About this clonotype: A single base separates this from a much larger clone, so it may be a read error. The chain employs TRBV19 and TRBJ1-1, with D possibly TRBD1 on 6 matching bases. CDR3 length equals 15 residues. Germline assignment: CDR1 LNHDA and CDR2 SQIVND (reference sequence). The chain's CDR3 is CASSTTGTPNAEAFF. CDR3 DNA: TGTGCCAGTAGTACTACAGGGACACCGAACGCTGAAGCTTTCTTT.

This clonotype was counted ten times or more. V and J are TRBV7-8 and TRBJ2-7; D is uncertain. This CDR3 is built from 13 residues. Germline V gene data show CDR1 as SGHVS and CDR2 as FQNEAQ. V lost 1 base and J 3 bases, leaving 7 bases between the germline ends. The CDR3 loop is CASSLGQFYEQYF. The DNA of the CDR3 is TGTGCCAGCAGCTTAGGGCAGTTCTACGAGCAGTACTTC.

The CDR3 DNA sequence: TGCGCCAGCAGTGTCGTGTTGGAGAGAGGGACCCAGTACTTC. It specifies CASSVVLERGTQYF. The V call is TRBV10-2, the J call TRBJ2-5; D unresolved. This CDR3 contains 14 residues. V was pared by 4 bases and J by 7 bases, with 16 bases between. Germline V gene data show CDR1 as WSHSY and CDR2 as SAAADI.

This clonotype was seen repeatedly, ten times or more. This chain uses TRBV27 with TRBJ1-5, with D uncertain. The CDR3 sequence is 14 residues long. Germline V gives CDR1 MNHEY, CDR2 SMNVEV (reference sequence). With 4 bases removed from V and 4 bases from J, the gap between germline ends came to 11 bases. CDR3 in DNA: TGTGCCAGCAGTTCCCCCTCCCGGAATCAGCCCCAGCATTTT. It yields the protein CASSSPSRNQPQHF.

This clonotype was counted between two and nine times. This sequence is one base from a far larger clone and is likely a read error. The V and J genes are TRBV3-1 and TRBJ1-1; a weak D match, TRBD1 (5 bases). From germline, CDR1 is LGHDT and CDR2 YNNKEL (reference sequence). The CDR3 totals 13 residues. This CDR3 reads CAGSRTGNTEAFF. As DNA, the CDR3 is TGTGCCGGCAGCCGTACAGGCAACACTGAAGCTTTCTTT.

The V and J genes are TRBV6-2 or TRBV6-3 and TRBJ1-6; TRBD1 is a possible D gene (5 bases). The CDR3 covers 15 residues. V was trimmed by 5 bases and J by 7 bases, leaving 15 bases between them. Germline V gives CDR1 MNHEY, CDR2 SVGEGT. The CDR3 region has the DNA TGTGCCAGCAGTCCGGCAGGGATCAGGAATTCACCCCTCCACTTT. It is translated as CASSPAGIRNSPLHF.

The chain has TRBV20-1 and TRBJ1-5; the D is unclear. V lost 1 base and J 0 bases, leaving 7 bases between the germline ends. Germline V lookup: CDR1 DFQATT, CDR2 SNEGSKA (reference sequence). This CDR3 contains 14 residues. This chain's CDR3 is CSARGDNSNQPQHF. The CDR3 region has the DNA TGCAGTGCTAGAGGCGACAATAGCAATCAGCCCCAGCATTTT.

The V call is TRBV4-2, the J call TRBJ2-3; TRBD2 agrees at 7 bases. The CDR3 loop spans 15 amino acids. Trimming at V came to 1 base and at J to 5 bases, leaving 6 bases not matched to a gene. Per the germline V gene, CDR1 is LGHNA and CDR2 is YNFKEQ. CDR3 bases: TGTGCCAGCAGCCAAGTGCGGGAGTTTATAGATACGCAGTATTTT. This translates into CASSQVREFIDTQYF.

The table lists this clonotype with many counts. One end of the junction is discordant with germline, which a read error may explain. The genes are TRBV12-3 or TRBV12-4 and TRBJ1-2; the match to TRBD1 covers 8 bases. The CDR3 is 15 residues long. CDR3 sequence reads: CASSLEGQGNYGYTF. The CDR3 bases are TGCGCCAGCAGCTTGGAAGGACAGGGTAACTATGGCTACACCTTC.

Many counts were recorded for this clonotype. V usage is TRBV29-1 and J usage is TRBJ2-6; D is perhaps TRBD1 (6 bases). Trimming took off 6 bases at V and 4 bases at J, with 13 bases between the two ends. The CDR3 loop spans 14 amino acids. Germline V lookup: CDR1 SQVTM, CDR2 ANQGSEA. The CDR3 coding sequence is TGCAGCGTCGCACAGGGAATAGGGGCCAACGTCCTGACTTTC. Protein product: CSVAQGIGANVLTF. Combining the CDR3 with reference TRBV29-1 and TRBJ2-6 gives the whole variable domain SAVISQKPSRDICQRGTSLTIQCQVDSQVTMMFWYRQQPGQSLTLIATANQGSEATYESGFVIDKFPISRPNLTFSTLTVSNMSPEDSSIYLCSVAQGIGANVLTFGAGSRLTVL.

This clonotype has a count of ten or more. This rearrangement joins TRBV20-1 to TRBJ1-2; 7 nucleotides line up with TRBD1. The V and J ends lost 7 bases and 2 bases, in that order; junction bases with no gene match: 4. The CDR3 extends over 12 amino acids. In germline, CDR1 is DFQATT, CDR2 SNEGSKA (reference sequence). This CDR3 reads CSDHRGNYGYTF. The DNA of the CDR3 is TGCAGTGATCACAGGGGAAACTATGGCTACACCTTC.

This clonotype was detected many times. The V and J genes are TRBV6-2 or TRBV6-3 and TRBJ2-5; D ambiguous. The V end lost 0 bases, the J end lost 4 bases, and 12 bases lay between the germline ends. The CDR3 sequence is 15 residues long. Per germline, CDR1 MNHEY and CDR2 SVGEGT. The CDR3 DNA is TGTGCCAGCAGTTACTCGGTGCGCAGACGAGAGACCCAGTACTTC. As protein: CASSYSVRRRETQYF.

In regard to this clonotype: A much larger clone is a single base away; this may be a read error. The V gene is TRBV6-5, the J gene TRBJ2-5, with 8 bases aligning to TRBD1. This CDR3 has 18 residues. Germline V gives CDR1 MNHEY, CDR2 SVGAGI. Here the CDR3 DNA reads TGTACCAGCAGTTACTCCTTGACTTTACAGGGGGGTGAAGAGACCCAGTACTTC. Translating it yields CTSSYSLTLQGGEETQYF.

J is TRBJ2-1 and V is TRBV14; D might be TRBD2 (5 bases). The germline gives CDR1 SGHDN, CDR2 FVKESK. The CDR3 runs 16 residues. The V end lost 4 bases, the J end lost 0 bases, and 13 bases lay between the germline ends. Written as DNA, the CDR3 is TGTGCCAGCAGCCGTCGGACTTTTCGCTCCTACAATGAGCAGTTCTTC. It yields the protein CASSRRTFRSYNEQFF.

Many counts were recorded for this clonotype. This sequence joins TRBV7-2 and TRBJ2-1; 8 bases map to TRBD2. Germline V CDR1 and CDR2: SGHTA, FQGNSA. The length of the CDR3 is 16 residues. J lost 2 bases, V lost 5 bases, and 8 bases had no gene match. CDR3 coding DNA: TGTGCCAGCAGCACGTCTACTAGCGGAGCCTACAATGAGCAGTTCTTC. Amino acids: CASSTSTSGAYNEQFF.

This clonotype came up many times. The CDR3 is CASSPSSGRSYNEQFF. In DNA form, the CDR3 reads TGTGCCAGCTCACCATCTAGCGGGAGGTCATACAATGAGCAGTTCTTC. The V gene is TRBV18, the J gene TRBJ2-1, with 11 bases fitting TRBD2. The trim removed 2 bases at V and 4 bases at J, leaving 4 bases unmatched. Germline CDR1 is KGHSH and CDR2 is LQKENI. The CDR3 is made up of 16 amino acids. The full variable domain, its missing parts supplied by reference TRBV18 and TRBJ2-1, is NAGVMQNPRHLVRRRGQEARLRCSPMKGHSHVYWYRQLPEEGLKFMVYLQKENIIDESGMPKERFSAEFPKEGPSILRIQQVVRGDSAAYFCASSPSSGRSYNEQFFGPGTRLTVL.

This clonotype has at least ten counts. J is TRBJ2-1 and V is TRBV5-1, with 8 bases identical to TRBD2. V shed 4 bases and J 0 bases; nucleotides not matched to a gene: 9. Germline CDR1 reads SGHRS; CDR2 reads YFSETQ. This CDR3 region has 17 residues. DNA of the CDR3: TGCGCCAGCAGCCTTGTAGCGGGGTCGAGCTCCTACAATGAGCAGTTCTTC. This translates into CASSLVAGSSSYNEQFF.

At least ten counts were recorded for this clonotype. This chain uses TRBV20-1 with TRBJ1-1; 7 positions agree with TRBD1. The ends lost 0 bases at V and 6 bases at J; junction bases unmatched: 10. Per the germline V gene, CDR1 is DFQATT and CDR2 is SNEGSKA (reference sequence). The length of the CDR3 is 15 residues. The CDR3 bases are TGCAGTGCTAGAGACCCACCGCGGGACAGTCCTGAAGCTTTCTTT. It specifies CSARDPPRDSPEAFF.